Here is one T cell receptor beta chain with its context. The antigen remains undetermined. Repertoires were generated with immunoSEQ multiplex PCR, while TCRdb's copy carries only in-frame clones and drops some. Seen here are under 150,000 clones, around 90% observed once, and the top ten hold 7% to 8.5%. This specimen belongs to a study of T cell responses to AZD1222 COVID-19 vaccine. Whole-study findings and limits: With dominance at 160-218 and 743-854, vaccine-associated CD4 TCRs spanned spike. Females outnumbered males among donors, who were mostly white British; clonal diversity was possibly underestimated.

The V gene end was trimmed by 4 bases and the J gene end by 5 bases; junction bases not matched to a gene: 4. Germline V gene lookup returns CDR1 SGHRS and CDR2 YFSETQ. This CDR3 contains 15 residues. The source is an adult in good health. The sample consisted of peripheral blood, taken on day 0 of AZD1222 vaccination. V and J are TRBV5-1 and TRBJ2-2, with 11 bases matching TRBD1. The CDR3 region has the DNA TGCGCCAGCAGCCACCGGGACAGGGGGACCGGGGAGCTGTTTTTT. Translated, it gives CASSHRDRGTGELFF.